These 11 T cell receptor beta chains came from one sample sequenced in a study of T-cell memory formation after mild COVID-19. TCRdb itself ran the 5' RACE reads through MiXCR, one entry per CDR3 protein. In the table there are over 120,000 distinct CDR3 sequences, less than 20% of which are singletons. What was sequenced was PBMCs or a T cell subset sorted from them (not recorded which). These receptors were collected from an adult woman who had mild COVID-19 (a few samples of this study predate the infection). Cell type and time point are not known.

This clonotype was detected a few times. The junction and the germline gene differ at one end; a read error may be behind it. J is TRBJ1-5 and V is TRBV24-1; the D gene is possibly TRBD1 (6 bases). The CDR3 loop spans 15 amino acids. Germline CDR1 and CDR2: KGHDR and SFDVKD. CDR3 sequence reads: CATSDRTGSTQPQHF. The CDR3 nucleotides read TGTGCCACCAGTGACCGTACAGGGAGCACTCAGCCCCAGCATTTT.

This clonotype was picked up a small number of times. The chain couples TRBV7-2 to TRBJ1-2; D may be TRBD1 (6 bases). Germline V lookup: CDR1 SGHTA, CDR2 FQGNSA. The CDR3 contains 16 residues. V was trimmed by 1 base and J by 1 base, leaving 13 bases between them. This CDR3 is CASSLVPGAGNYGYTF. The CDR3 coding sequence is TGTGCCAGCAGCTTAGTTCCGGGGGCCGGTAACTATGGCTACACCTTC.

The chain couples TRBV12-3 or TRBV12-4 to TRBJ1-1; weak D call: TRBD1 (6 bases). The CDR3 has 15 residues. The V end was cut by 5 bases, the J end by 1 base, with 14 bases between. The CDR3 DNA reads TGTGCCAGCAGTCGGGGGGCCTTATCGAACACTGAAGCTTTCTTT. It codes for CASSRGALSNTEAFF.

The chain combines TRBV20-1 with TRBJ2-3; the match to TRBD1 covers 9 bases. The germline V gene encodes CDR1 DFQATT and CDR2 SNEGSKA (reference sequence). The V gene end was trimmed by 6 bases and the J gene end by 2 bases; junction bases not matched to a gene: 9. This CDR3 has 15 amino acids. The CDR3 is CSAPAWDRVTDTQYF. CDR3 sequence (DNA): TGCAGTGCCCCCGCCTGGGACAGGGTCACAGATACGCAGTATTTT.

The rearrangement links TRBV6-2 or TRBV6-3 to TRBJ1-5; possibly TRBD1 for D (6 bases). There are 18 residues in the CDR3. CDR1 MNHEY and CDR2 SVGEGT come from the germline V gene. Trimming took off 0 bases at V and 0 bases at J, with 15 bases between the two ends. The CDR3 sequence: CASSYSSAGHYSNQPQHF. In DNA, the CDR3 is TGTGCCAGCAGTTACTCGTCCGCGGGACATTATAGCAATCAGCCCCAGCATTTT.

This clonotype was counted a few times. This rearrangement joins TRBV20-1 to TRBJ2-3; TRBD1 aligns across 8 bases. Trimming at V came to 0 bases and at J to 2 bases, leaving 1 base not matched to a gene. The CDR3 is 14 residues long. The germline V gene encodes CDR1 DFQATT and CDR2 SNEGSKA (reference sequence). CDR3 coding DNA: TGCAGTGCTAGAGACAGGGGGCCCACAGATACGCAGTATTTT. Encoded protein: CSARDRGPTDTQYF.

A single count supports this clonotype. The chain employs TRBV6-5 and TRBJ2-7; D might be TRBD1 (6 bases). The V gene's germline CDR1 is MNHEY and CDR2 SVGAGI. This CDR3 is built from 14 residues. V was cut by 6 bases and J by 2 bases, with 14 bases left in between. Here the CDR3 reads CASRRQAGTYEQYV. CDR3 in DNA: TGTGCCAGCAGGAGACAGGCAGGGACCTACGAGCAGTACGTC.

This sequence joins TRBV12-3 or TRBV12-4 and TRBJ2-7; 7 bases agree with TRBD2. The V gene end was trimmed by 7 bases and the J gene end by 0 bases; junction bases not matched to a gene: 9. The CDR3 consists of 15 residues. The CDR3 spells CASTPGRGHSYEQYF. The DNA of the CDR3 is TGTGCCAGCACCCCGGGGAGGGGCCACTCCTACGAGCAGTACTTC.

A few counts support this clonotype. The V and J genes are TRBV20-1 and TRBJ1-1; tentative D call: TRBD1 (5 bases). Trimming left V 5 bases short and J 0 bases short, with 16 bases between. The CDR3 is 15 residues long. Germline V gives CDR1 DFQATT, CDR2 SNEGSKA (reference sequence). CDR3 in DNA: TGCAGTGCTCTGGGGCAGACGTGGATGAACACTGAAGCTTTCTTT. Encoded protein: CSALGQTWMNTEAFF.

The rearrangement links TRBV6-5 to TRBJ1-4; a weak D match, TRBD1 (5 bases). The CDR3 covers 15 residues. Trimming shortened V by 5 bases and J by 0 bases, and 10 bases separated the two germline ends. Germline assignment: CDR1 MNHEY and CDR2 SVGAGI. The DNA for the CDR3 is TGTGCCAGCAGTCGACAGATTACAACTAATGAAAAACTGTTTTTT. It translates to CASSRQITTNEKLFF.

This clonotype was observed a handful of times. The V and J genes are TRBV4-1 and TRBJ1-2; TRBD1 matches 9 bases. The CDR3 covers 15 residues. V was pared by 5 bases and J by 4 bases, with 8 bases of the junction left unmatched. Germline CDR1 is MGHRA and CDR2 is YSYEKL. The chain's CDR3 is CASSSYRGQGYGYTF. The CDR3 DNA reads TGCGCCAGCAGCTCATACCGGGGACAGGGCTATGGCTACACCTTC.